The rows below give T cell receptor beta chains drawn from one sample of a study of blood T cell repertoires in COVID-19. Method: immunoSEQ multiplex PCR; TCRdb's copy keeps in-frame clones and lacks some. The sample carries 400,000 to 450,000 clones, 75% to 90% recorded once. Sequenced: peripheral blood. The receptor set was obtained from a woman aged 30 to 39 with active or convalescent COVID-19. CDR3s include the opening cysteine and the closing phenylalanine or tryptophan. The D gene is left open where the match is weak. Expanded clones are given a class, and other clones once, few, many or no size at all.

DNA	CDR3	size	J	D	V
TGTGCCAGCAGCCGACAGGCAGCTAACTATGGCTACACCTTC	CASSRQAANYGYTF	few	TRBJ1-2	NA	TRBV5-5
TGTGCCAGCTCTATCTCAGGACACGGCGAGCAGTACTTC	CASSISGHGEQYF	few	TRBJ2-7	NA	TRBV28
TGTGCCAGCAGTAAGGACAGTGGCACTAACTATGGCTACACCTTC	CASSKDSGTNYGYTF	NA	TRBJ1-2	NA	TRBV2
TGTGCCAGCAGTGAGTTCAGGGGTAATCAGCCCCAGCATTTT	CASSEFRGNQPQHF	NA	TRBJ1-5	NA	TRBV6-1
TGTGCCAGCAGCGTAGCTCTAGGGACAGGGAGGTTAGAGACCCAGTACTTC	CASSVALGTGRLETQYF	NA	TRBJ2-5	TRBD1	TRBV9
TGCAGTGCTAGTTATGTCGCGGACCAAGAGACCCAGTACTTC	CSASYVADQETQYF	few	TRBJ2-5	NA	TRBV20-1
TGCAGCGTGACAGGGATGAACACTGAAGCTTTCTTT	CSVTGMNTEAFF	NA	TRBJ1-1	TRBD1	TRBV29-1
TGTGCCAGCAGCCACTTCCCGGGGCGGGGACTAGCGTTGTCCGGGGAGCTGTTTTTT	CASSHFPGRGLALSGELFF	NA	TRBJ2-2	TRBD2	TRBV6-6
TGTGCCAGCAGCTTCAACCCCGGGCTAGCGGGGTTATCCGATACGCAGTATTTT	CASSFNPGLAGLSDTQYF	NA	TRBJ2-3	TRBD2	TRBV7-2
TGCAGCGTTGAAGAAGGGGGGCTCGGGACTAGCGGAACATACGAGCAGTACTTC	CSVEEGGLGTSGTYEQYF	NA	TRBJ2-7	TRBD2	TRBV29-1
TGCGCCAGCAGCGATCAAACCGGGACAGGCTACTACGAGCAGTACTTC	CASSDQTGTGYYEQYF	NA	TRBJ2-7	TRBD1	TRBV10-1
TGTGCCAGCAGCCCCGGGGGTTGGGGGAGTCTTGAGCAGTTCTTC	CASSPGGWGSLEQFF	NA	TRBJ2-1	NA	TRBV9
TGTGCCAGTAGTGCCTGGGACATTTCCTACGAGCAGTACTTC	CASSAWDISYEQYF	NA	TRBJ2-7	NA	TRBV19
TGTGCCAGCAGCTTAGGGTACAGCTCCTACGAGCAGTACTTC	CASSLGYSSYEQYF	NA	TRBJ2-7	NA	TRBV7-2
TGCAGCGTTCAGAGGGGGACAACCTACAATGAGCAGTTCTTC	CSVQRGTTYNEQFF	few	TRBJ2-1	NA	TRBV29-1
TGTGCCAGCAGCTTGGACAGGGGGCTCAACAATGAGCAGTTCTTC	CASSLDRGLNNEQFF	NA	TRBJ2-1	TRBD1	TRBV7-7
TGTGCCAGCAGTGAAGTTGGCCGCGTAGGAGGTTGCACCTTC	CASSEVGRVGGCTF	NA	TRBJ1-2	NA	TRBV6-1
TGCAGCGTTGAGGAGGGGAACACCGGGGAGCTGTTTTTT	CSVEEGNTGELFF	NA	TRBJ2-2	NA	TRBV29-1
TGTGCCAGCAGTTACTCGTGGGCAGGTTTGAACGAAAAACTGTTTTTT	CASSYSWAGLNEKLFF	NA	TRBJ1-4	NA	TRBV6-5
TGCGCCAGCAGCTTGTACGCGGATTCTATCGATGGCTACACCTTC	CASSLYADSIDGYTF	NA	TRBJ1-2	NA	TRBV5-1
TGTGCCAGCAGCCAGGGACAATACGAGCAGTACTTC	CASSQGQYEQYF	NA	TRBJ2-7	NA	TRBV5-4
TGCGCCAGCAGTGGAGAAACAGGGGGCGGCAATCAGCCCCAGCATTTT	CASSGETGGGNQPQHF	NA	TRBJ1-5	TRBD1	TRBV10-2
TGTGCCAGCAGCTTCCGGGACAGGGCGGCGGGGCAGTACTTC	CASSFRDRAAGQYF	NA	TRBJ2-7	TRBD1	TRBV5-6
TGTGCCAGCAGCGCTCAGGGGGGTAGAGATGAGCAGTTCTTC	CASSAQGGRDEQFF	NA	TRBJ2-1	NA	TRBV2
TGTGCCAGCAGCTTAACTCAGGGAAGCTCCTATAATTCACCCCTCCACTTT	CASSLTQGSSYNSPLHF	NA	TRBJ1-6	NA	TRBV13
TGTGCCAGCAGTTTATCAGGGGGCTATGGCTACACCTTC	CASSLSGGYGYTF	few	TRBJ1-2	NA	TRBV27
TGTGCCAGCAGTTTTCGGGGGGAGTCCTTCCAAGAGACCCAGTACTTC	CASSFRGESFQETQYF	NA	TRBJ2-5	TRBD2	TRBV6-9
TGTGCCAGCAGTGTTGACTCAGAAAAACTGTTTTTT	CASSVDSEKLFF	NA	TRBJ1-4	NA	TRBV2
TGTGCCAGCAGCGGCCTACTAGCGGGGGAGTTCACAGATACGCAGTATTTT	CASSGLLAGEFTDTQYF	NA	TRBJ2-3	TRBD2	TRBV9
TGTGCCAGCAGTTACTCGGTGGGCATGAACACTGAAGCTTTCTTT	CASSYSVGMNTEAFF	once	TRBJ1-1	NA	TRBV6-5
TGTGCCAGCAGTTACTCGAAAGATTACCAGGCTTTCTTT	CASSYSKDYQAFF	NA	TRBJ1-1	NA	TRBV6-5
TGTGCCAGCAGCCTAGCAGATACGCAGTATTTT	CASSLADTQYF	NA	TRBJ2-3	NA	TRBV3-1/TRBV3-2
TGTGCCAGCAGCCCCCGGAGTATCGGTCGGGAGACCCAGTACTTC	CASSPRSIGRETQYF	NA	TRBJ2-5	NA	TRBV7-2
TGTGCCAGCTCACCGTGGGACAATCACTATGGCTACACCTTC	CASSPWDNHYGYTF	NA	TRBJ1-2	NA	TRBV18
TGTGCCAGTAGTAGAGGACAGGACGGCACTAACGAGCAGTACTTC	CASSRGQDGTNEQYF	NA	TRBJ2-7	TRBD1	TRBV19